The entry below describes one T cell receptor beta chain. The antigen remains unidentified. This sample is part of a study of OX40 agonist ivuxolimab in advanced cancers. Study results and caveats: Relatively little clonal expansion, among the lowest observed, appeared in partial responders at 0.1-3.0 mg/kg.

The germline V gene encodes CDR1 MDHEN and CDR2 SYDVKM. Between the trimmed V and J ends, which lost 5 bases and 4 bases, there was a span of 15 bases. This CDR3 region has 14 residues. Measured with immunoSEQ multiplex PCR; TCRdb has only the in-frame clones, and not every one. The sample lists about 85,000 clones; approximately 79% were seen once. V is TRBV28 and J is TRBJ2-7; the D gene is possibly TRBD1 (6 bases). Sequencing was performed on CD4+ or CD8+ T cells sorted from blood, taken in a trial of the OX40 agonist ivuxolimab. The sequence derives from an adult with an advanced solid tumor such as melanoma, head and neck, liver or kidney cancer. The CDR3 reads CASSKGELVYEQYF. CDR3 coding DNA: TGTGCCAGCAGTAAGGGGGAATTGGTGTACGAGCAGTACTTC.